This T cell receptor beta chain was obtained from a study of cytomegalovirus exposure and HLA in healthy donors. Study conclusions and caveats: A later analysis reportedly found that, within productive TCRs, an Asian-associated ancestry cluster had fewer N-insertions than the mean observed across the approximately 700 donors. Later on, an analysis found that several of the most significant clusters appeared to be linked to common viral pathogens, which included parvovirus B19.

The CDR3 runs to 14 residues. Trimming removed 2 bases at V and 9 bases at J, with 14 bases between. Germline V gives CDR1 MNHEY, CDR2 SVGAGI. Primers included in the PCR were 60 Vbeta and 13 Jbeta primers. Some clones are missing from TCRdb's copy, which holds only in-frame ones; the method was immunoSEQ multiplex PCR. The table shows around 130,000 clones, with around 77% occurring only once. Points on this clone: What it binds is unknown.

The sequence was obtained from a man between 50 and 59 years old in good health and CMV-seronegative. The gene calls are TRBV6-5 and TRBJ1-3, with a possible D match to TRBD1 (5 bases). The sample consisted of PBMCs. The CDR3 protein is CASSYAPQGPTIYF. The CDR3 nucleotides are TGTGCCAGCAGTTACGCCCCTCAGGGCCCCACCATATATTTT.